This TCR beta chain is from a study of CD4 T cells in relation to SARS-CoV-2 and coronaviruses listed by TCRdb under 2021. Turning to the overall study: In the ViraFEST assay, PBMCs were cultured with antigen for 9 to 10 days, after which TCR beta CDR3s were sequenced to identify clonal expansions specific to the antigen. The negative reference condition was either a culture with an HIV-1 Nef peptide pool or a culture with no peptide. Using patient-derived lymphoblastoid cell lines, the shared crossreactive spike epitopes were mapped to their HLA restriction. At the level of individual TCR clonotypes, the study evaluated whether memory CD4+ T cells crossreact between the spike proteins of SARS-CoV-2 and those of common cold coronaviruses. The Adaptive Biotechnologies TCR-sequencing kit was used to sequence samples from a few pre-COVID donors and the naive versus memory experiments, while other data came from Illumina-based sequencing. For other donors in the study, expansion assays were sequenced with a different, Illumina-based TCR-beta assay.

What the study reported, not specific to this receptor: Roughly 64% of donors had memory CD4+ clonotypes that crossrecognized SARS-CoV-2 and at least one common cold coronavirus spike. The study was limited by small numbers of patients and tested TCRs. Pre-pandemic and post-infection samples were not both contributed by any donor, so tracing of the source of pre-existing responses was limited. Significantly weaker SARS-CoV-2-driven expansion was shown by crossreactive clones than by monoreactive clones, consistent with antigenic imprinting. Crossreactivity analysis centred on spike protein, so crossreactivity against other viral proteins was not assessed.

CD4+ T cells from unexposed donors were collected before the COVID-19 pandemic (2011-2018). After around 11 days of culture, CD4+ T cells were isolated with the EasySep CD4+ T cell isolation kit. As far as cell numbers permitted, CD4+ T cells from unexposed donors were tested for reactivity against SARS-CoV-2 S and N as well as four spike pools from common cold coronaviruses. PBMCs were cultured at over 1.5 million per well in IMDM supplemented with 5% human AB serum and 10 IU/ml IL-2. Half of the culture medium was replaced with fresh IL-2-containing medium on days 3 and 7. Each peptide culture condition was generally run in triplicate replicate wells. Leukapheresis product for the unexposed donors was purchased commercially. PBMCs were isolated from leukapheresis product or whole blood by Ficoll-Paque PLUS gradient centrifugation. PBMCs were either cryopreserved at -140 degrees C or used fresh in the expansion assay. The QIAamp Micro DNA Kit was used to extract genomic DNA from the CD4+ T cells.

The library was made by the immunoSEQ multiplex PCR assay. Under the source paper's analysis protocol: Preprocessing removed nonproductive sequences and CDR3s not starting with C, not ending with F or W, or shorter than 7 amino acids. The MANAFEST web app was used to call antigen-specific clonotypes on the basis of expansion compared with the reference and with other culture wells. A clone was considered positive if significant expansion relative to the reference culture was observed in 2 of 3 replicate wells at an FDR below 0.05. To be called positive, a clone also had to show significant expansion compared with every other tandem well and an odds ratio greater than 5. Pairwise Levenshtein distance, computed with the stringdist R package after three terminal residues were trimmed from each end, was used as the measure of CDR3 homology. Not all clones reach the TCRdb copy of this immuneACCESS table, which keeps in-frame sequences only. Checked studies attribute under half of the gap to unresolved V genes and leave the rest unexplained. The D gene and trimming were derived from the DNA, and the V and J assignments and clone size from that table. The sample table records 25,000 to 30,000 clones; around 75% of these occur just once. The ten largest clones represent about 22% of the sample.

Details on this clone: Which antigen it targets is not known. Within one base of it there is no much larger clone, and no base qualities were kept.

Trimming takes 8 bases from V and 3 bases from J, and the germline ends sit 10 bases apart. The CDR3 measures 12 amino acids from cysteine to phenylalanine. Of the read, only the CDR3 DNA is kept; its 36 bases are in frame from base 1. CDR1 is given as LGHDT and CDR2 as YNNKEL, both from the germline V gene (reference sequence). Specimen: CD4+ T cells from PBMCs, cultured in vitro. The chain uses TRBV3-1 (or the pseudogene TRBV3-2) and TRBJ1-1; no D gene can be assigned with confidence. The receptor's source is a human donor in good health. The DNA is TGTGCCAGCGCGCCGCGGGACACTGAAGCTTTCTTT. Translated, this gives CASAPRDTEAFF.